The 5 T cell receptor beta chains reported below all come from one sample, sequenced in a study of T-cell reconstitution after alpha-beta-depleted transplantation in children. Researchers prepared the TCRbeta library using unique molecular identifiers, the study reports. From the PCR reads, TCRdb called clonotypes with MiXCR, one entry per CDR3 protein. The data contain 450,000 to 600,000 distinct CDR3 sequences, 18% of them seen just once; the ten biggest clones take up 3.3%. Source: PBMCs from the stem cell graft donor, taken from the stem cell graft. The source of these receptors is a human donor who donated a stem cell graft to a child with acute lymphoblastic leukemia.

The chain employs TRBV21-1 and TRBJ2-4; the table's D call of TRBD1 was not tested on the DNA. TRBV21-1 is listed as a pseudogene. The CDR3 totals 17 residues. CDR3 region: CASSTSRYWSWGNIQYF. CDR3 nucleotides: TGTGCCAGCAGCACCTCCAGGTATTGGTCCTGGGGGAACATTCAGTACTTC.

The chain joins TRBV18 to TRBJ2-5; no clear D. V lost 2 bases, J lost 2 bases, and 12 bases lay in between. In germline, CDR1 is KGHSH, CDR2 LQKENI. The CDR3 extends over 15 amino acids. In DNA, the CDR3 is TGTGCCAGCTCACCAAGAGTGACACTTCAAGAGACCCAGTACTTC. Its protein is CASSPRVTLQETQYF.

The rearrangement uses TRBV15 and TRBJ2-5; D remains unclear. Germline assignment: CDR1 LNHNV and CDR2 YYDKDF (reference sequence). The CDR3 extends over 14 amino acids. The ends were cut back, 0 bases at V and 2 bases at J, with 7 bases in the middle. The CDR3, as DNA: TGTGCCACCAGCAGAGAAGGATGGCAAGAGACCCAGTACTTC. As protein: CATSREGWQETQYF.

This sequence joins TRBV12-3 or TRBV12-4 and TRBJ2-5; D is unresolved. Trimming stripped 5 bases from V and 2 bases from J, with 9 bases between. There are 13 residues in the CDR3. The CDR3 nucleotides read TGTGCCAGCAGTGCCCTACTTCAAGAGACCCAGTACTTC. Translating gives CASSALLQETQYF.

DNA of the CDR3: TGTGCCACCAGTGTTTCCTCCTTTGCGGGCAGCACAGATACGCAGTATTTT. Its translation is CATSVSSFAGSTDTQYF. The chain joins TRBV24-1 to TRBJ2-3, with D perhaps matching TRBD2 (5 bases). V shed 5 bases and J shed 0 bases, with 17 bases lying between them. The germline gives CDR1 KGHDR, CDR2 SFDVKD. CDR3 length: 17 amino acids.